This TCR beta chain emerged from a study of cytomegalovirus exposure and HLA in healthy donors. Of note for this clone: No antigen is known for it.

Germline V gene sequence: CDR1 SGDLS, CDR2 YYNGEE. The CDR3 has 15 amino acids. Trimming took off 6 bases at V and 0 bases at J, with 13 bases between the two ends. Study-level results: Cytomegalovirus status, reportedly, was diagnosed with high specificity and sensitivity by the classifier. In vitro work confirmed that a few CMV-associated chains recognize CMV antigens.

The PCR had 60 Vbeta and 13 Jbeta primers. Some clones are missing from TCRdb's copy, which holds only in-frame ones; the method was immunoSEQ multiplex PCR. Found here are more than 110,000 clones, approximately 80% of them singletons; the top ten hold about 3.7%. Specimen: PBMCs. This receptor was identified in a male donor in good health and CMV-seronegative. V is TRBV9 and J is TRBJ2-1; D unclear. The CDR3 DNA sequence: TGTGCCAGCACTGGTAGTGCTAGCTCCTACAATGAGCAGTTCTTC. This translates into CASTGSASSYNEQFF. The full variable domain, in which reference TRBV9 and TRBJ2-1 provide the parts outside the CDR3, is DSGVTQTPKHLITATGQRVTLRCSPRSGDLSVYWYQQSLDQGLQFLIQYYNGEERAKGNILERFSAQQFPDLHSELNLSSLELGDSALYFCASTGSASSYNEQFFGPGTRLTVL.